Each of the 21 T cell receptor beta chains below was sequenced from the same sample in a study of cytomegalovirus exposure and HLA in healthy donors (dated by TCRdb to 2017 to 2019). Preparation of the library involved the immunoSEQ multiplex PCR assay. For the multiplex PCR, a mixture combining 60 forward primers for TCR Vbeta segments and 13 reverse primers for TCR Jbeta segments was used. The immuneACCESS repertoire file appears here via TCRdb, limited to in-frame rearrangements. These files lack a portion of the clones; in checked studies, under half of the deficit traces to unresolved V genes, and the cause of the others is not known. This sample's table has entries for some 70,000 clones. In total, the top ten clones hold about 5% of the sample. What was sequenced was PBMCs. The receptors come from a man between 40 and 49 years old in good health and CMV-seronegative.

V and J are TRBV11-2 and TRBJ2-7; tentative D call: TRBD1 (6 bases). This CDR3 is 13 amino acids long. V lost 5 bases and J 1 base, leaving 9 bases between the germline ends. Germline CDR1 reads SGHAT; CDR2 reads FQNNGV. The CDR3 is CASSPTGSYEQYF. CDR3 bases: TGTGCCAGCAGCCCGACAGGTTCCTACGAGCAGTACTTC. Full variable domain (rest looked up from reference TRBV11-2 and TRBJ2-7): EAGVAQSPRYKIIEKRQSVAFWCNPISGHATLYWYQQILGQGPKLLIQFQNNGVVDDSQLPKDRFSAERLKGVDSTLKIQPAKLEDSAVYLCASSPTGSYEQYFGPGTRLTVT.

The V call is TRBV6-6, the J call TRBJ2-7; 7 positions agree with TRBD1. CDR3 length: 13 amino acids. The junction had 4 bases not matched to a gene; V was cut back by 8 bases and J by 0 bases. Germline V gene data show CDR1 as MNHNY and CDR2 as SVGAGI (reference sequence). As DNA, the CDR3 is TGTGCCAGCGGCCGGGACAGCTCCTACGAGCAGTACTTC. This gives the protein CASGRDSSYEQYF.

For the CDR3, the DNA is TGTGCCAGTAGTATTAGGGCTAGCGGGAGGGGGAACACCGGGGAGCTGTTTTTT. Residues: CASSIRASGRGNTGELFF. V is TRBV19 and J is TRBJ2-2, with 12 positions matching TRBD2. Germline-derived CDR1 and CDR2 are LNHDA and SQIVND (reference sequence). The CDR3 consists of 18 residues. With V trimmed by 3 bases and J by 1 base, 6 bases remained unmatched. The full variable domain, in which reference TRBV19 and TRBJ2-2 provide the parts outside the CDR3, is DGGITQSPKYLFRKEGQNVTLSCEQNLNHDAMYWYRQDPGQGLRLIYYSQIVNDFQKGDIAEGYSVSREKKESFPLTVTSAQKNPTAFYLCASSIRASGRGNTGELFFGEGSRLTVL.

The V gene is TRBV7-9, the J gene TRBJ1-3; maybe TRBD1 (5 bases). V was trimmed by 4 bases and J by 3 bases, leaving 10 bases between them. Germline CDR1 SEHNR, CDR2 FQNEAQ (reference sequence). The CDR3 spans 14 residues. The CDR3 DNA follows: TGTGCCAGCAGCTCTCGACAGAGTGGAAACACCATATATTTT. Its translation is CASSSRQSGNTIYF.

The chain joins TRBV28 to TRBJ1-5, with 7 bases identical to TRBD1. The J segment lost 6 bases and the V segment lost 3 bases, leaving 5 bases of the junction unmatched. Germline CDR1 MDHEN, CDR2 SYDVKM. The CDR3 contains 14 residues. CDR3 loop: CASSFDRVIQPQHF. In nucleotides, the CDR3 is TGTGCCAGCAGTTTTGACAGGGTGATTCAGCCCCAGCATTTT. Using reference TRBV28 and TRBJ1-5 for the parts outside the CDR3, the full variable domain is DVKVTQSSRYLVKRTGEKVFLECVQDMDHENMFWYRQDPGLGLRLIYFSYDVKMKEKGDIPEGYSVSREKKERFSLILESASTNQTSMYLCASSFDRVIQPQHFGDGTRLSIL.

The chain's CDR3 is CASSLGSGKTGEQYF. CDR3 DNA: TGTGCCAGCAGCTTAGGGAGCGGGAAGACTGGCGAGCAGTACTTC. This chain links TRBV7-2 with TRBJ2-7; 7 positions agree with TRBD2. The CDR3 has 15 residues. V trimming: 1 base; J trimming: 6 bases; junction bases outside the gene matches: 9. Germline values: CDR1 SGHTA, CDR2 FQGNSA.

This rearrangement joins TRBV7-7 to TRBJ2-7, with 10 bases lining up with TRBD1. The germline V gene encodes CDR1 SSHAT and CDR2 FNYEAQ (reference sequence). Trimming removed 6 bases from V and 6 bases from J; junction bases left unmatched: 8. The CDR3 extends over 14 amino acids. The CDR3 loop is CASSPGTGAGEQYF. CDR3 sequence (DNA): TGTGCCAGCAGTCCCGGGACAGGGGCAGGCGAGCAGTACTTC.

This sequence joins TRBV27 and TRBJ1-2; no reliable D call. Trimming cost V 4 bases and J 8 bases, with 8 bases left between them. Germline loops: CDR1 MNHEY, CDR2 SMNVEV (reference sequence). The CDR3 is made up of 11 amino acids. The CDR3 DNA is TGTGCCAGCAGTTCCCCCCCGGGCTACACCTTC. The encoded protein is CASSSPPGYTF.

V usage is TRBV5-4 and J usage is TRBJ2-7; D uncertain. CDR1 SGHNT and CDR2 YYREEE come from the germline V gene (reference sequence). This CDR3 has 13 amino acids. The V and J ends lost 1 base and 2 bases respectively, with 7 bases between them. The CDR3 nucleotides read TGTGCCAGCAGCTTGCAGTCACCCTACGAGCAGTACTTC. Translation: CASSLQSPYEQYF.

The rearrangement joins TRBV6-1 to TRBJ2-5; 8 bases are a match to TRBD1. Germline-derived CDR1 and CDR2 are MNHNS and SASEGT. V trimming: 6 bases; J trimming: 1 base; junction bases outside the gene matches: 4. The CDR3 contains 14 residues. CDR3 DNA sequence: TGTGCCAGCAGGATGACAGGGGCCCAAGAGACCCAGTACTTC. This sequence encodes CASRMTGAQETQYF.

The V gene is TRBV7-2, the J gene TRBJ1-2, with D unresolved. The germline V gene encodes CDR1 SGHTA and CDR2 FQGNSA. This CDR3 has 13 amino acids. V lost 0 bases, J lost 4 bases, and 6 bases lay in between. CDR3 coding DNA: TGTGCCAGCAGCTTAGCCCTCTCCTATGGCTACACCTTC. It yields the protein CASSLALSYGYTF.

This chain links TRBV28 with TRBJ1-4; unclear D gene. CDR3 length equals 14 residues. Germline CDR1 reads MDHEN; CDR2 reads SYDVKM. V lost 6 bases and J lost 8, with 16 bases in between. CDR3 in DNA: TGTGCCAGCAGCCAACTGAGGGTTGAGGAAAAACTGTTTTTT. Translating gives CASSQLRVEEKLFF.

The chain joins TRBV2 to TRBJ2-5; D uncertain. The germline V gene has CDR1 SNHLY and CDR2 FYNNEI. This CDR3 comprises 13 residues. V gave up 7 bases and J gave up 1 base, with 10 bases separating them. The CDR3 reads CASNSHSQETQYF. CDR3 coding DNA: TGTGCCAGCAACTCCCACTCCCAAGAGACCCAGTACTTC. The whole variable domain, remainder taken from reference TRBV2 and TRBJ2-5, is EPEVTQTPSHQVTQMGQEVILRCVPISNHLYFYWYRQILGQKVEFLVSFYNNEISEKSEIFDDQFSVERPDGSNFTLKIRSTKLEDSAMYFCASNSHSQETQYFGPGTRLLVL.

The rearrangement joins TRBV19 to TRBJ1-5, with a tentative D call TRBD1 (5 bases). CDR1 is LNHDA and CDR2 is SQIVND in the germline V gene (reference sequence). V lost 5 bases and J 2 bases, leaving 16 bases between the germline ends. CDR3 size: 16 residues. CDR3 bases: TGTGCCAGTAGTTTAAGGGGCGCAGAGGGCAATCAGCCCCAGCATTTT. Protein product: CASSLRGAEGNQPQHF.

V and J are TRBV6-5 and TRBJ2-1, with 16 nucleotides matching TRBD2. Germline-derived CDR1 and CDR2 are MNHEY and SVGAGI. This CDR3 region has 15 residues. Trimming removed 5 bases from V and 7 bases from J; junction bases left unmatched: 2. DNA of the CDR3: TGTGCCAGCAGTCGGGGACTAGCGGGAGGGAATGAGCAGTTCTTC. Translated: CASSRGLAGGNEQFF.

The chain couples TRBV27 to TRBJ1-2; 10 bases are shared with TRBD1. This CDR3 contains 14 residues. Germline V lookup: CDR1 MNHEY, CDR2 SMNVEV (reference sequence). V gave up 6 bases and J gave up 8 bases; unmatched junction bases: 9. For the CDR3, the DNA is TGTGCCAGCAGACCGGGACAGGGGCTTCAAGGCTACACCTTC. Translation gives CASRPGQGLQGYTF.

This chain links TRBV6-6 with TRBJ2-5; 7 bases are shared with TRBD1. The CDR3 length is 12 residues. In germline, CDR1 is MNHNY, CDR2 SVGAGI (reference sequence). J lost 3 bases, V lost 11 bases, and 6 bases had no gene match. In DNA, the CDR3 is TGTGCCGGACAAGACAGGGAAGAGACCCAGTACTTC. Amino acid sequence: CAGQDREETQYF.

The chain joins TRBV11-2 to TRBJ2-3, with D tentatively TRBD2 (6 bases). There are 15 residues in the CDR3. The germline gives CDR1 SGHAT, CDR2 FQNNGV. V was trimmed by 1 base and J by 3 bases, leaving 11 bases between them. The CDR3 protein is CASSLAGGVTDTQYF. The CDR3 coding sequence is TGTGCCAGCAGCTTAGCCGGGGGAGTGACAGATACGCAGTATTTT.

This chain connects TRBV29-1 to TRBJ2-3; TRBD2 matches at 14 bases. The junction had 6 bases not matched to a gene; V was cut back by 7 bases and J by 3 bases. Germline lookup yields CDR1 SQVTM and CDR2 ANQGSEA. The CDR3 is 15 residues long. Here the CDR3 DNA reads TGCAGCGGGGGACTAGCGGGAGTCGGGACAGATACGCAGTATTTT. Protein: CSGGLAGVGTDTQYF.

The gene calls are TRBV18 and TRBJ2-1; 7 bases are a match to TRBD1. Unmatched junction bases numbered 5, after V lost 1 base and J lost 8 bases. The germline V gene has CDR1 KGHSH and CDR2 LQKENI. This CDR3 is built from 14 residues. The CDR3 protein is CASSPRQGSDEQFF. The DNA for the CDR3 is TGTGCCAGCTCACCACGACAGGGTAGCGATGAGCAGTTCTTC.

V and J are TRBV5-1 and TRBJ2-7, with 7 bases fitting TRBD2. V shed 0 bases and J 6 bases; nucleotides not matched to a gene: 9. Germline lookup yields CDR1 SGHRS and CDR2 YFSETQ. The CDR3 runs 15 residues. The CDR3 spells CASSLVPGTNGEQYF. CDR3 in DNA: TGCGCCAGCAGCTTGGTTCCGGGGACTAACGGCGAGCAGTACTTC.